Shown below are 17 T cell receptor beta chains from a single sample sequenced in a study of Graves' ophthalmopathy and Graves' hyperthyroidism (dated 2018 in TCRdb). The listed sequencing device is Illumina HiSeq 2000. For repertoire sequencing, the TCR beta CDR3 regions were amplified from RNA transcripts. HTBI primers and the Qiagen OneStep RT-PCR kit were used in a first-round RT-PCR, which was followed by a second-round multiplex PCR, size selection and purification. TCRdb cleaned the public reads at Q25 with fastp, built clones with MiXCR and kept in-frame beta chains. Every entry covers one CDR3 protein and lists the most common genes and DNA from its rows. The sample data list around 1,000,000 distinct CDR3 sequences, and 35% to 45% of these were observed just once. The biggest ten clones account for over 8.5% of the sample. Specimen: peripheral blood or thyroid tissue (not recorded which). The origin of the receptors is an adult man with Graves' hyperthyroidism.

This clonotype was seen repeatedly, ten times or more. CDR3 bases: TGTGCCATCAGCCCTGGGACAGCGAACACCGGGGAGCTGTTTTTT. Amino acids: CAISPGTANTGELFF. The rearrangement uses TRBV10-3 and TRBJ2-2; 7 bases agree with TRBD1. There are 15 residues in the CDR3. The V and J ends lost 6 bases and 0 bases, in that order; junction bases with no gene match: 4. Germline values: CDR1 ENHRY, CDR2 SYGVKD.

The chain recombines TRBV20-1 with TRBJ1-2, with 7 bases that match TRBD1. Germline loops: CDR1 DFQATT, CDR2 SNEGSKA (reference sequence). The CDR3 extends over 11 amino acids. V shed 8 bases and J 7 bases; nucleotides not matched to a gene: 7. This chain's CDR3 is CSPSGGSGYTF. Written as DNA, the CDR3 is TGCAGTCCATCAGGGGGTAGTGGCTACACCTTC.

The genes are TRBV7-2 and TRBJ2-5; 11 bases match TRBD2. The V segment lost 5 bases and the J segment 4 bases; nucleotides outside the gene matches: 9. The CDR3 loop spans 16 amino acids. From germline, CDR1 is SGHTA and CDR2 FQGNSA. CDR3 sequence reads: CASSQDVLAGVETQYF. The CDR3 nucleotides are TGTGCCAGCAGCCAAGATGTACTAGCGGGGGTAGAGACCCAGTACTTC.

V usage is TRBV24-1 and J usage is TRBJ2-5; 7 nucleotides match TRBD2. The ends lost 0 bases at V and 5 bases at J; junction bases unmatched: 2. Germline V gene data show CDR1 as KGHDR and CDR2 as SFDVKD. The CDR3 is 14 amino acids. The CDR3 sequence: CATSDLGGEETQYF. In DNA, the CDR3 is TGTGCCACCAGTGATTTGGGGGGGGAGGAGACCCAGTACTTC.

The rearrangement links TRBV7-2 to TRBJ1-4, with D possibly being TRBD1 (5 bases). The CDR3 has 15 amino acids. Trimming removed 5 bases at V and 8 bases at J, with 18 bases between. Germline-derived CDR1 and CDR2 are SGHTA and FQGNSA. The CDR3 reads CASSLEGQEREKLFF. The CDR3 DNA reads TGTGCCAGCAGCCTGGAGGGGCAGGAACGAGAAAAACTGTTTTTT.

In regard to this clonotype: A much larger clone sits a single nucleotide away, making a read error possible. The chain joins TRBV7-2 to TRBJ2-2; D call uncertain. CDR3 length equals 13 residues. The germline V gene has CDR1 SGHTA and CDR2 FQGNSA. The V end lost 8 bases, the J end lost 4 bases, and 11 bases lay between the germline ends. This CDR3 reads CASPPPSTGELFF. CDR3 nucleotide sequence: TGTGCCAGCCCCCCACCGAGCACCGGGGAGCTGTTTTTT.

This clonotype has a count of ten or more. This chain links TRBV7-9 with TRBJ2-7; D is perhaps TRBD1 (6 bases). CDR3 length: 14 residues. Germline V gene lookup returns CDR1 SEHNR and CDR2 FQNEAQ (reference sequence). The V end was cut by 6 bases, the J end by 2 bases, with 14 bases between. As DNA, the CDR3 is TGTGCCAGCAGAGATGACAGGCAACCCTACGAGCAGTACTTC. Amino acid sequence: CASRDDRQPYEQYF. The entire variable domain, with the rest obtained from reference TRBV7-9 and TRBJ2-7, is as follows: DTGVSQNPRHKITKRGQNVTFRCDPISEHNRLYWYRQTLGQGPEFLTYFQNEAQLEKSRLLSDRFSAERPKGSFSTLEIQRTEQGDSAMYLCASRDDRQPYEQYFGPGTRLTVT.

The chain links TRBV29-1 to TRBJ2-2, with 11 bases fitting TRBD1. The CDR3 is 15 residues long. V was clipped by 6 bases and J by 6 bases; unmatched bases: 9. The germline V gene has CDR1 SQVTM and CDR2 ANQGSEA. CDR3 residues: CSVWGQGGGAGELFF. The CDR3 DNA reads as TGCAGCGTGTGGGGACAGGGGGGGGGAGCCGGGGAGCTGTTTTTT.

The chain combines TRBV19 with TRBJ1-6, with 9 positions matching TRBD1. V was pared by 6 bases and J by 8 bases, with 8 bases of the junction left unmatched. The length of the CDR3 is 15 residues. Germline CDR1 is LNHDA and CDR2 is SQIVND (reference sequence). CDR3 amino acids: CASRLRQGVDSPLHF. The CDR3 DNA is TGTGCCAGTAGACTACGACAGGGGGTGGATTCACCCCTCCACTTT.

This chain joins TRBV5-6 and TRBJ1-1; 7 bases are a match to TRBD1. Trimming removed 3 bases from V and 7 bases from J; junction bases left unmatched: 3. The length of the CDR3 is 12 residues. Germline assignment: CDR1 SGHDT and CDR2 YYEEEE. The DNA of the CDR3 is TGTGCCAGCAGCTCAAACAGGGGTGAAGCTTTCTTT. Translation gives CASSSNRGEAFF.

V and J are TRBV4-3 and TRBJ1-6; possibly TRBD1 for D (6 bases). V dropped 1 base and J dropped 7 bases, with 14 bases sitting between them. The germline CDR1 and CDR2 sequences are LGHNA and YSLEER. This CDR3 has 16 residues. The CDR3 reads CASSQATGFGNSPLHF. CDR3 coding DNA: TGCGCCAGCAGCCAAGCGACAGGTTTTGGGAATTCACCCCTCCACTTT.

This clonotype was detected ten times or more. The J gene is TRBJ1-5, the V gene TRBV9, with a possible D match to TRBD1 (6 bases). V was shortened by 4 bases and J by 7 bases, with 15 bases between the two germline ends. Germline values: CDR1 SGDLS, CDR2 YYNGEE. This CDR3 is 14 amino acids long. CDR3 sequence (DNA): TGTGCCAGCAGCCGCGGGGGGGGCGGGCAGCCCCAGCATTTT. Its translation: CASSRGGGGQPQHF. The variable domain in full, with the rest retrieved from reference TRBV9 and TRBJ1-5, is DSGVTQTPKHLITATGQRVTLRCSPRSGDLSVYWYQQSLDQGLQFLIQYYNGEERAKGNILERFSAQQFPDLHSELNLSSLELGDSALYFCASSRGGGGQPQHFGDGTRLSIL.

This chain uses TRBV12-3 or TRBV12-4 with TRBJ2-7, with D unresolved. Trimming shortened V by 2 bases and J by 0 bases, and 11 bases separated the two germline ends. The CDR3 totals 15 residues. This CDR3 is CASSLKAGPSYEQYF. The CDR3 DNA is TGTGCCAGCAGTTTAAAGGCAGGTCCCTCCTACGAGCAGTACTTC.

About this clonotype: A much more abundant neighbour one base away suggests this may be a read error. The chain links TRBV10-3 to TRBJ1-1, with D hard to call. Germline loops: CDR1 ENHRY, CDR2 SYGVKD. The CDR3 covers 13 residues. V gave up 6 bases and J gave up 1 base, with 9 bases separating them. This CDR3 reads CAIRPDSNTEAFF. The DNA of the CDR3 is TGTGCCATCAGGCCTGATTCGAACACTGAAGCTTTCTTT.

This CDR3 reads CATSRAIGEQYF. CDR3 DNA: TGTGCCACCAGCAGGGCCATAGGGGAGCAGTACTTC. The chain uses TRBV15 and TRBJ2-7, with D unclear. Germline CDR1 is LNHNV and CDR2 is YYDKDF (reference sequence). CDR3 length: 12 residues. Trimming cost V 3 bases and J 7 bases, with 10 bases left between them. The full variable domain, its missing parts supplied by reference TRBV15 and TRBJ2-7, is DAMVIQNPRYQVTQFGKPVTLSCSQTLNHNVMYWYQQKSSQAPKLLFHYYDKDFNNEADTPDNFQSRRPNTSFCFLDIRSPGLGDTAMYLCATSRAIGEQYFGPGTRLTVT.

This clonotype was seen many times. J is TRBJ1-5 and V is TRBV12-3 or TRBV12-4; the D is unclear. This CDR3 spans 14 amino acids. Trimming took off 4 bases at V and 7 bases at J, with 14 bases between the two ends. CDR3 region: CASSYPPSNQPQHF. The CDR3, as DNA: TGTGCCAGCAGTTACCCCCCTTCCAACCAGCCCCAGCATTTT.

The gene calls are TRBV27 and TRBJ2-7, with a tentative D call TRBD2 (5 bases). This CDR3 has 11 residues. The germline V gene has CDR1 MNHEY and CDR2 SMNVEV (reference sequence). V gave up 9 bases and J gave up 5 bases, with 11 bases separating them. The CDR3 region is CASRPGDEQYF. In DNA form, the CDR3 reads TGTGCCAGTAGACCCGGGGACGAGCAGTACTTC.